This T cell receptor (beta chain) was sequenced during a study of cytomegalovirus exposure and HLA in healthy donors. The ends were cut back, 5 bases at V and 16 bases at J, with 18 bases in the middle. Germline V gives CDR1 MDHEN, CDR2 SYDVKM. The CDR3 contains 12 residues. The PCR ran on 60 Vbeta and 13 Jbeta primers. Clones were sequenced by immunoSEQ multiplex PCR, and TCRdb holds only the in-frame ones, with some missing. This sample has approximately 160,000 clones, with 70% to 90% found just once. To note about this clone: Its target is unknown.

Study-wide results and caveats: The study designated 150 or so TCR beta chains cytomegalovirus-associated.

V is TRBV28 and J is TRBJ2-1, with D possibly TRBD2 on 7 matching bases. Sequencing was performed on PBMCs. The receptor was derived from a woman aged 18 to 35 in good health and CMV-seronegative. In DNA, the CDR3 is TGTGCCAGCAGTCTCGGAGGGGGGGCTATCTTCTTC. Translation: CASSLGGGAIFF.